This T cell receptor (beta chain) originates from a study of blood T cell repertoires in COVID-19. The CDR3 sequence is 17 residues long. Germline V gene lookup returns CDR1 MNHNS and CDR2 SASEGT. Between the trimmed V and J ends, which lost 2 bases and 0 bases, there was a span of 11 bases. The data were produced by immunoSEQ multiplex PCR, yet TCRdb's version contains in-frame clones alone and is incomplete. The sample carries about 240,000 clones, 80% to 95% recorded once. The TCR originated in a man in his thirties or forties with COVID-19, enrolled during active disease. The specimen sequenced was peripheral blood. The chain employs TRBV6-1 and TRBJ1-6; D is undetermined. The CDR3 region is CASSEMVGSSYNSPLHF. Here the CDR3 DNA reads TGTGCCAGCAGTGAAATGGTAGGGAGCTCCTATAATTCACCCCTCCACTTT.